This T cell receptor beta chain was obtained from a study of blood T cell repertoires in COVID-19. About this clone itself: In the same sample, other DNA sequences code for this CDR3.

TCRdb's table, derived via immunoSEQ multiplex PCR, lists solely in-frame clones and lacks some. The table has 150,000 to 250,000 clones, 87% seen once. Sequenced: PBMCs or T cells enriched from blood (not recorded which). This receptor was identified in a woman aged 25 to 45 who had recovered from COVID-19.

CDR3 DNA sequence: TGTGCCAGCAGTCCCACGGGGGAGACCCAGTACTTC. This sequence encodes CASSPTGETQYF. The chain combines TRBV12-3 or TRBV12-4 with TRBJ2-5; tentatively, D is TRBD2 (5 bases). The length of the CDR3 is 12 residues. Trimming took off 5 bases at V and 5 bases at J, with 9 bases between the two ends.